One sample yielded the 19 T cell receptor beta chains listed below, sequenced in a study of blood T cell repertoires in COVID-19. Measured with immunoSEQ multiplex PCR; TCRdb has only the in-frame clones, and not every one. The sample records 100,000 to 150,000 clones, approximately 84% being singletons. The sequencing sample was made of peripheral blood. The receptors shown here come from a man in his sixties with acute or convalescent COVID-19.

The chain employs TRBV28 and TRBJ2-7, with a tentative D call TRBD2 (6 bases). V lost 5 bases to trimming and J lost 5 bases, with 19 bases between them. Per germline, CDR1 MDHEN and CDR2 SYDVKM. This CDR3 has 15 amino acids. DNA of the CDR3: TGTGCCAGCAGTATTCCGGGACTCGTTTTGGACGAGCAGTACTTC. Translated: CASSIPGLVLDEQYF.

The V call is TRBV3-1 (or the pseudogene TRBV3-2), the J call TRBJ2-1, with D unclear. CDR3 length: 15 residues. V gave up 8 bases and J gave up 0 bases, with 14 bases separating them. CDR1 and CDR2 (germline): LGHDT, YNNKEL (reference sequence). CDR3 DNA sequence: TGTGCCAGCCGCCCAGACGAGAGCTCCTACAATGAGCAGTTCTTC. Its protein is CASRPDESSYNEQFF.

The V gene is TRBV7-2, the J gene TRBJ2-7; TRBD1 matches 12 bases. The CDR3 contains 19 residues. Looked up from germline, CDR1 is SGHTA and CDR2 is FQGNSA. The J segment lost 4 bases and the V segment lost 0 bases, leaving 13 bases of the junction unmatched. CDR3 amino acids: CASSLARDRGLRLVYEQYF. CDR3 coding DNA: TGTGCCAGCAGCTTAGCCCGGGACAGGGGGCTCAGGCTGGTTTACGAGCAGTACTTC.

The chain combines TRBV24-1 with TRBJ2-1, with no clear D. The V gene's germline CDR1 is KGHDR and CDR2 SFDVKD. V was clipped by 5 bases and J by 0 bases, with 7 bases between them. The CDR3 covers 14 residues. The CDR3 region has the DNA TGTGCCACCAGTGGTGCGGCCTCCTACAATGAGCAGTTCTTC. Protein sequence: CATSGAASYNEQFF.

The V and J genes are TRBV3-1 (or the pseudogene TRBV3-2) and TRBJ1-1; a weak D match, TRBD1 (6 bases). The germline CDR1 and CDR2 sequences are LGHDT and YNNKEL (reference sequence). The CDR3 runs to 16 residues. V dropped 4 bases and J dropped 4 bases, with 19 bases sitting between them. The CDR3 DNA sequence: TGTGCCAGCAGCCCCCTGGGGGGGGGCCCTATCACTGAAGCTTTCTTT. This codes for CASSPLGGGPITEAFF.

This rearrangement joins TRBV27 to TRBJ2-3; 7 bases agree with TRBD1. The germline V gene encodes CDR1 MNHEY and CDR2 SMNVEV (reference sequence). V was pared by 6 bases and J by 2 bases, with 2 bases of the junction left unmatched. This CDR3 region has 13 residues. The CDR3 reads CASRDRFTDTQYF. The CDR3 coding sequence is TGTGCCAGCAGGGACAGGTTCACAGATACGCAGTATTTT.

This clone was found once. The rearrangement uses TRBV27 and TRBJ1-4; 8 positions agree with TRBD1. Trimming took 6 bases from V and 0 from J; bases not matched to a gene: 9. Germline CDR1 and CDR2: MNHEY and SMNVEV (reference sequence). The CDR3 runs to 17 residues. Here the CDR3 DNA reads TGTGCCAGCAGGATGACAGGGGTGACCACAACTAATGAAAAACTGTTTTTT. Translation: CASRMTGVTTTNEKLFF.

CDR3 sequence reads: CASSPGRGNTEAFF. CDR3 DNA sequence: TGCGCCAGCAGCCCAGGTCGTGGGAACACTGAAGCTTTCTTT. The chain joins TRBV5-1 to TRBJ1-1; no clear D. V lost 4 bases and J lost 1, with 11 bases in between. This CDR3 has 14 amino acids. Germline CDR1 SGHRS, CDR2 YFSETQ.

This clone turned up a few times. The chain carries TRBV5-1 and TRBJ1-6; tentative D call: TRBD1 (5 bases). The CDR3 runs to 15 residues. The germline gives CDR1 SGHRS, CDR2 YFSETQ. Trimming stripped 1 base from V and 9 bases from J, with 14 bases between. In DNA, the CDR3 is TGCGCCAGCAGCTTGAGACAGATTGACGGTTCACCCCTCCACTTT. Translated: CASSLRQIDGSPLHF.

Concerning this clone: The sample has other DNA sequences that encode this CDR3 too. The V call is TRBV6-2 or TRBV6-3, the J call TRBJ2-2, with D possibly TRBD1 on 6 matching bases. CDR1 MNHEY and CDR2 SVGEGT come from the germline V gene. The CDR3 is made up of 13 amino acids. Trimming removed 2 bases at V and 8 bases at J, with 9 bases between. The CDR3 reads CASSYRGSGELFF. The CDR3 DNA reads TGTGCCAGCAGTTACAGGGGGTCGGGGGAGCTGTTTTTT.

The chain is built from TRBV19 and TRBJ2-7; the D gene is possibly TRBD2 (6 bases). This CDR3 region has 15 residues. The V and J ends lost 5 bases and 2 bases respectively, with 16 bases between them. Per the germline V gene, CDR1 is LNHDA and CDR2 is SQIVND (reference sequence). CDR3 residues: CASSPELGGPYEQYF. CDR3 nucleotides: TGTGCCAGTAGTCCCGAATTGGGGGGTCCCTACGAGCAGTACTTC.

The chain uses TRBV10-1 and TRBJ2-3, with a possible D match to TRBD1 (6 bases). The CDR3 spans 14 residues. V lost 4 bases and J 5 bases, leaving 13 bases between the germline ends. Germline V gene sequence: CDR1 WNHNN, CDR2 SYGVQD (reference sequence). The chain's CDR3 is CASSVAGAEDTQYF. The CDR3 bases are TGCGCCAGCAGTGTGGCAGGGGCGGAAGATACGCAGTATTTT.

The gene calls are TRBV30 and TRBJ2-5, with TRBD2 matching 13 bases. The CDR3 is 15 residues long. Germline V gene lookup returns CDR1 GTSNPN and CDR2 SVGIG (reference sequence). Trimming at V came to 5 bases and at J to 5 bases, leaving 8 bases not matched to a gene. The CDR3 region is CAWGDLGLAGETQYF. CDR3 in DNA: TGTGCCTGGGGAGACCTGGGACTAGCGGGGGAGACCCAGTACTTC.

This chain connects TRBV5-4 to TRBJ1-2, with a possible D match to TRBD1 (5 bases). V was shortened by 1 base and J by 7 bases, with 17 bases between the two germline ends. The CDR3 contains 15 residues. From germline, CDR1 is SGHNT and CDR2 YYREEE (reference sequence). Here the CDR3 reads CASSLSGVGSGGYTF. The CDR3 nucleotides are TGTGCCAGCAGCTTGTCGGGGGTTGGGTCCGGTGGCTACACCTTC.

The DNA of the CDR3 is TGTGCCAGCACTTTCGGGGGGCAAGGCTACAATGAGCAGTTCTTC. Its protein product is CASTFGGQGYNEQFF. The V call is TRBV5-4, the J call TRBJ2-1, with D possibly being TRBD2 (7 bases). Between the trimmed V and J ends, which lost 6 bases and 3 bases, there was a span of 16 bases. This CDR3 is 15 amino acids long. Germline assignment: CDR1 SGHNT and CDR2 YYREEE (reference sequence). Full variable domain (rest looked up from reference TRBV5-4 and TRBJ2-1): ETGVTQSPTHLIKTRGQQVTLRCSSQSGHNTVSWYQQALGQGPQFIFQYYREEENGRGNFPPRFSGLQFPNYSSELNVNALELDDSALYLCASTFGGQGYNEQFFGPGTRLTVL.

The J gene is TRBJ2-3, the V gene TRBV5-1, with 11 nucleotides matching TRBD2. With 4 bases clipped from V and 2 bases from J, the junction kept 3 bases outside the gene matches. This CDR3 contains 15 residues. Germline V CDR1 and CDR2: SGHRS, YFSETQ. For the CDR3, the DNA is TGCGCCAGCAGCAGGGGACTAGCGGACACAGATACGCAGTATTTT. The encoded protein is CASSRGLADTDTQYF.

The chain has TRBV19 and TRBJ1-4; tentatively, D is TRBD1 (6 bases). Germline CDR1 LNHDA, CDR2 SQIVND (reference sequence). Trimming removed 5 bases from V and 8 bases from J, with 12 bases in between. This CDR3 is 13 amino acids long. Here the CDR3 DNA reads TGTGCCAGTAGTTTACAGGGAGACGAAAAACTGTTTTTT. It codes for CASSLQGDEKLFF. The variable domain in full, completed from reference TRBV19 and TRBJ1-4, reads DGGITQSPKYLFRKEGQNVTLSCEQNLNHDAMYWYRQDPGQGLRLIYYSQIVNDFQKGDIAEGYSVSREKKESFPLTVTSAQKNPTAFYLCASSLQGDEKLFFGSGTQLSVL.

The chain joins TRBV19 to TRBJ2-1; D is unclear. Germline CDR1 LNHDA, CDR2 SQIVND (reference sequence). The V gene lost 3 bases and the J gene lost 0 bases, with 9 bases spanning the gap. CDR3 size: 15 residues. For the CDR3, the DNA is TGTGCCAGTAGTATGGAGTTTCGCTCCTACAATGAGCAGTTCTTC. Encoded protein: CASSMEFRSYNEQFF.

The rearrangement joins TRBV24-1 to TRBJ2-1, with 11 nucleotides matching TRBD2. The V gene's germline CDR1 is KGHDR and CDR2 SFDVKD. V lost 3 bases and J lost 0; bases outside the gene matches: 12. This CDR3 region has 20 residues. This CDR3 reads CATSDNKASGGQSSYNEQFF. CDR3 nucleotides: TGTGCCACCAGTGATAATAAAGCTAGCGGGGGGCAAAGCTCCTACAATGAGCAGTTCTTC.